One and the same sample provided the 18 T cell receptor beta chains below, sequenced in a study of blood T cell repertoires in COVID-19. This table comes from immunoSEQ multiplex PCR, and its TCRdb copy is limited to in-frame clones, with some not included. The sample has about 230,000 clones; approximately 87% are singletons. Input material: peripheral blood. These receptors all come from a woman in her seventies with active or convalescent COVID-19.

This rearrangement joins TRBV5-1 to TRBJ1-1; 7 bases map to TRBD1. CDR3 size: 11 residues. Looked up from germline, CDR1 is SGHRS and CDR2 is YFSETQ. V shed 5 bases and J 7 bases; nucleotides not matched to a gene: 2. The CDR3 is CASRRDSEAFF. The CDR3 DNA sequence: TGCGCCAGCAGACGGGACAGTGAAGCTTTCTTT.

The genes are TRBV6-2 or TRBV6-3 and TRBJ1-2, with D perhaps matching TRBD1 (5 bases). The CDR3 covers 14 residues. The V and J ends lost 6 bases and 7 bases respectively, with 18 bases between them. Germline CDR1 MNHEY, CDR2 SVGEGT. As DNA, the CDR3 is TGTGCCAGCAGCCTCATGTCCAGGGTCGCTGGCTACACCTTC. Residues: CASSLMSRVAGYTF.

The CDR3: CATSRGTGSRTDTQYF. The CDR3 region has the DNA TGTGCCACCAGCAGAGGAACAGGGAGCAGAACAGATACGCAGTATTTT. The V and J genes are TRBV15 and TRBJ2-3; possibly TRBD1 for D (6 bases). CDR3 length: 16 amino acids. V was cut by 1 base and J by 3 bases, with 14 bases left in between. Per germline, CDR1 LNHNV and CDR2 YYDKDF (reference sequence).

The chain uses TRBV9 and TRBJ2-5; TRBD2 matches 8 bases. Trimming removed 3 bases from V and 0 bases from J; junction bases left unmatched: 4. Germline V gene lookup returns CDR1 SGDLS and CDR2 YYNGEE. This CDR3 has 15 amino acids. CDR3: CASSARGGNQETQYF. CDR3 sequence (DNA): TGTGCCAGCAGCGCCCGGGGGGGAAACCAAGAGACCCAGTACTTC.

The V call is TRBV27, the J call TRBJ2-7, with 9 nucleotides matching TRBD2. The CDR3 runs to 16 residues. In germline, CDR1 is MNHEY, CDR2 SMNVEV (reference sequence). With V trimmed by 8 bases and J by 7 bases, 18 bases remained unmatched. The CDR3 sequence: CASGSAAASGIYEQYF. CDR3 in DNA: TGTGCCAGCGGTAGCGCGGCGGCTAGCGGGATATATGAGCAGTACTTC.

The chain employs TRBV28 and TRBJ1-2, with D perhaps matching TRBD1 (6 bases). V lost 10 bases to trimming and J lost 7 bases, with 19 bases between them. CDR1 is MDHEN and CDR2 is SYDVKM in the germline V gene. CDR3 length equals 13 residues. The CDR3 sequence: CATDPDRARGYTF. CDR3 nucleotide sequence: TGTGCCACCGACCCGGACAGAGCCCGTGGCTACACCTTC.

J is TRBJ2-4 and V is TRBV18; 13 nucleotides line up with TRBD2. The CDR3 has 20 amino acids. J was trimmed by 2 bases and V by 1 base; bases with no gene match: 11. Germline V gene data show CDR1 as KGHSH and CDR2 as LQKENI. In DNA form, the CDR3 reads TGTGCCAGCTCACCACTCGGACTAGCGGGGGCCATGTTAACCAAAAACATTCAGTACTTC. This codes for CASSPLGLAGAMLTKNIQYF.

The chain couples TRBV30 to TRBJ1-2, with D uncertain. V was shortened by 3 bases and J by 3 bases, with 17 bases between the two germline ends. The germline CDR1 and CDR2 sequences are GTSNPN and SVGIG (reference sequence). The CDR3 runs 15 residues. DNA of the CDR3: TGTGCCTGGAGCGCTAAGGATGGGCAATACTATGGCTACACCTTC. Translation: CAWSAKDGQYYGYTF.

The genes are TRBV2 and TRBJ2-1, with TRBD2 identical over 7 bases. Germline CDR1 and CDR2: SNHLY and FYNNEI. The CDR3 covers 20 residues. V shed 7 bases, J shed 4 bases, and the junction held 25 bases outside the gene matches. The DNA of the CDR3 is TGTGCCAGCAAAGTACCCCAGTACGGCCTCGGGAGGATGGGGTACAATGAGCAGTTCTTC. Translation: CASKVPQYGLGRMGYNEQFF.

The chain recombines TRBV10-3 with TRBJ2-7; 12 bases map to TRBD2. The CDR3 loop spans 15 amino acids. The V and J ends lost 9 bases and 3 bases, in that order; junction bases with no gene match: 9. Germline V CDR1 and CDR2: ENHRY, SYGVKD. Here the CDR3 DNA reads TGTGCCATTTCCATAACTAGCGGGGGGTTCTACGAGCAGTACTTC. Amino acids: CAISITSGGFYEQYF.

In its sample, this clone was seen once. The chain is built from TRBV29-1 and TRBJ1-1, with TRBD1 as a possible D gene (6 bases). With 5 bases removed from V and 4 bases from J, the gap between germline ends came to 11 bases. CDR1 is SQVTM and CDR2 is ANQGSEA in the germline V gene. The CDR3 is made up of 12 amino acids. The chain's CDR3 is CSVTQGVTEAFF. CDR3 DNA: TGCAGCGTTACACAGGGAGTCACTGAAGCTTTCTTT.

The chain joins TRBV3-1 (or the pseudogene TRBV3-2) to TRBJ1-1; maybe TRBD1 (6 bases). Germline V gene lookup returns CDR1 LGHDT and CDR2 YNNKEL (reference sequence). Trimming cost V 4 bases and J 8 bases, with 14 bases left between them. This CDR3 contains 13 residues. The CDR3 here is CASSPSWGTEAFF. The CDR3 region has the DNA TGTGCCAGCAGCCCGTCCTGGGGGACAGAAGCTTTCTTT.

The chain recombines TRBV7-2 with TRBJ1-1; 7 nucleotides agree with TRBD1. The J segment lost 4 bases and the V segment lost 4 bases, leaving 6 bases of the junction unmatched. CDR3 length: 14 amino acids. Germline values: CDR1 SGHTA, CDR2 FQGNSA. CDR3 sequence reads: CASSSQGGGTEAFF. The CDR3, as DNA: TGTGCCAGCAGCTCCCAGGGGGGTGGCACTGAAGCTTTCTTT.

This clone appeared a few times. The chain links TRBV10-2 to TRBJ1-6, with 8 bases lining up with TRBD1. This CDR3 is built from 14 residues. Germline trimming cut 8 bases from V and 6 bases from J; bases unmatched to any gene: 6. Germline CDR1 and CDR2: WSHSY and SAAADI. CDR3 sequence (DNA): TGCGCCAGCTCGGACAGGGCGATTAATTCACCCCTCCACTTT. Encoded protein: CASSDRAINSPLHF.

V usage is TRBV27 and J usage is TRBJ1-2, with 7 bases identical to TRBD1. With 7 bases clipped from V and 8 bases from J, the junction kept 13 bases outside the gene matches. Germline CDR1 reads MNHEY; CDR2 reads SMNVEV (reference sequence). The CDR3 runs 14 residues. The CDR3 region is CASKQQGFRWGYTF. CDR3 sequence (DNA): TGTGCCAGCAAACAACAGGGGTTCCGATGGGGCTACACCTTC.

The V gene is TRBV6-1, the J gene TRBJ2-2; 16 bases align to TRBD2. With V trimmed by 2 bases and J by 0 bases, 3 bases remained unmatched. In germline, CDR1 is MNHNS, CDR2 SASEGT. The CDR3 sequence is 19 residues long. The CDR3 sequence is CASSELGLAGGANTGELFF. DNA of the CDR3: TGTGCCAGCAGTGAACTGGGACTAGCGGGAGGGGCGAACACCGGGGAGCTGTTTTTT.

This clone was observed a handful of times. The V gene is TRBV12-3 or TRBV12-4, the J gene TRBJ1-1; D call uncertain. V shed 1 base and J shed 11 bases, with 11 bases lying between them. The CDR3 spans 12 residues. For the CDR3, the DNA is TGTGCCAGCAGTTTAGGGAGGTATAGGGCTTTCTTT. It is translated as CASSLGRYRAFF.

V gene TRBV5-1 combines with J gene TRBJ2-5; the match to TRBD1 covers 8 bases. The J segment lost 5 bases and the V segment lost 2 bases, leaving 8 bases of the junction unmatched. This CDR3 has 15 amino acids. CDR1 and CDR2 from the germline V gene are SGHRS and YFSETQ. The CDR3 DNA reads TGCGCCAGCAGCTTCGGACAGGGCCTCGGGGAGACCCAGTACTTC. Translating gives CASSFGQGLGETQYF.